Described below is a single T cell receptor beta chain sequence and its context. No antigen is known for it. Germline loops: CDR1 MDHEN, CDR2 SYDVKM. The CDR3 sequence is 14 residues long. The entry originates in a study of cytomegalovirus exposure and HLA in healthy donors. Study outcomes and limitations: There was a cluster of highly shared sequence variants that was likely a sequencing artifact. It was shown in a later analysis that HLA-associated TCR beta chains were more clonally expanded than other, equally common chains.

The PCR had 60 Vbeta and 13 Jbeta primers. Profiled with immunoSEQ multiplex PCR; TCRdb holds only in-frame clones, not every one. The sample is made up of 30,000 to 40,000 clones, and the top ten hold 7% to 9.5% of it. The TCR sequence derives from a man aged 35 to 55 in good health and CMV-seropositive. The source material was PBMCs. The J gene is TRBJ1-6, the V gene TRBV28; D unclear. The DNA for the CDR3 is TGTGGCCTGACATGGGCACACTATAATTCACCCCTCCACTTT. Residues: CGLTWAHYNSPLHF. Full variable domain (rest looked up from reference TRBV28 and TRBJ1-6): DVKVTQSSRYLVKRTGEKVFLECVQDMDHENMFWYRQDPGLGLRLIYFSYDVKMKEKGDIPEGYSVSREKKERFSLILESASTNQTSMYLCGLTWAHYNSPLHFGNGTRLTVT.